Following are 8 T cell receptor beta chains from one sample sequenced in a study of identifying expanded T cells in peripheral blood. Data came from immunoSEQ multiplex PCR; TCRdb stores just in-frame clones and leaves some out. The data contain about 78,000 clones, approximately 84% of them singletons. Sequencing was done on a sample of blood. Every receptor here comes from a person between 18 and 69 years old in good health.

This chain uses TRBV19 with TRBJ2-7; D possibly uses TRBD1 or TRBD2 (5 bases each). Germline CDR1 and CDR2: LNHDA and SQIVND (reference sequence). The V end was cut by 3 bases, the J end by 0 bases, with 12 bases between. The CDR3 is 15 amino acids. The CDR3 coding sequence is TGTGCCAGTAGTATGTACGGGACGAGCTCCTACGAGCAGTACTTC. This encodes CASSMYGTSSYEQYF. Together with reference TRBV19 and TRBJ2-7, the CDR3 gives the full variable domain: DGGITQSPKYLFRKEGQNVTLSCEQNLNHDAMYWYRQDPGQGLRLIYYSQIVNDFQKGDIAEGYSVSREKKESFPLTVTSAQKNPTAFYLCASSMYGTSSYEQYFGPGTRLTVT.

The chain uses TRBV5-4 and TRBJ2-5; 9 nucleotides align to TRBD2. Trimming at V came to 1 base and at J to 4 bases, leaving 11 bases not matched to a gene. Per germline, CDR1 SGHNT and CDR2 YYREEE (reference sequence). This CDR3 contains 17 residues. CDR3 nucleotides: TGTGCCAGCAGCTTGCAGGGCGGATTAGCGGGAGCAGAGACCCAGTACTTC. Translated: CASSLQGGLAGAETQYF.

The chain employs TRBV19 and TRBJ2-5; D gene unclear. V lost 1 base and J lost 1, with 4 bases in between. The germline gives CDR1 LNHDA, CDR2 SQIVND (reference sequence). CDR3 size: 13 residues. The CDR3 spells CASSIGVQETQYF. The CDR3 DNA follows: TGTGCCAGTAGTATAGGCGTCCAAGAGACCCAGTACTTC.

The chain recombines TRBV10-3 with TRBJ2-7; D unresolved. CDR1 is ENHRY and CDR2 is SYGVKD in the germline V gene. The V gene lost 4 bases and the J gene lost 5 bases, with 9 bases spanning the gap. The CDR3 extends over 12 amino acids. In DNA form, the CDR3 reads TGTGCCATCAGTGGTTATGGGGACGAGCAGTACTTC. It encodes CAISGYGDEQYF.

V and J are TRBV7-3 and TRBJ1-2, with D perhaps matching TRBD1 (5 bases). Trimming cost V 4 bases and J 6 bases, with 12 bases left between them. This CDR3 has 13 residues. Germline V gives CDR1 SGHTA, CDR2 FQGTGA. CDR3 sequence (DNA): TGTGCCAGCAGCTCGGGACCGAAGGATGGCTACACCTTC. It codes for CASSSGPKDGYTF.

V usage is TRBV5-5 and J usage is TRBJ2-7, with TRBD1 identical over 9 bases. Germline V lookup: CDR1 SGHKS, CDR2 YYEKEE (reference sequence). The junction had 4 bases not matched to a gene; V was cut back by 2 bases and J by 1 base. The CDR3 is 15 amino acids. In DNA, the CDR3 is TGTGCCAGCAGCTTAGGACAGGGGATTTCCTACGAGCAGTACTTC. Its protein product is CASSLGQGISYEQYF.

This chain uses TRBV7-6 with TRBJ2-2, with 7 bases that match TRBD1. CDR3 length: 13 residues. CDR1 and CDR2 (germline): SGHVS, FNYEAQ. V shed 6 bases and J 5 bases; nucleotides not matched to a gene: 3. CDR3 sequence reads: CASSSRGTGELFF. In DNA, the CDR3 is TGTGCCAGCAGTTCCAGGGGGACCGGGGAGCTGTTTTTT. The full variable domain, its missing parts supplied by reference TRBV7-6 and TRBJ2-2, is GAGVSQSPRYKVTKRGQDVALRCDPISGHVSLYWYRQALGQGPEFLTYFNYEAQQDKSGLPNDRFSAERPEGSISTLTIQRTEQRDSAMYRCASSSRGTGELFFGEGSRLTVL.

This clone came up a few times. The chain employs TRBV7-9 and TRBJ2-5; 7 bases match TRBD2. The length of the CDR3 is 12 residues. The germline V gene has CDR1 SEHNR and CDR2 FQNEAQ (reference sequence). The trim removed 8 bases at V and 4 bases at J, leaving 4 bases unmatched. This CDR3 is CASGRERETQYF. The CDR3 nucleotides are TGTGCCAGCGGGCGGGAGAGAGAGACCCAGTACTTC.